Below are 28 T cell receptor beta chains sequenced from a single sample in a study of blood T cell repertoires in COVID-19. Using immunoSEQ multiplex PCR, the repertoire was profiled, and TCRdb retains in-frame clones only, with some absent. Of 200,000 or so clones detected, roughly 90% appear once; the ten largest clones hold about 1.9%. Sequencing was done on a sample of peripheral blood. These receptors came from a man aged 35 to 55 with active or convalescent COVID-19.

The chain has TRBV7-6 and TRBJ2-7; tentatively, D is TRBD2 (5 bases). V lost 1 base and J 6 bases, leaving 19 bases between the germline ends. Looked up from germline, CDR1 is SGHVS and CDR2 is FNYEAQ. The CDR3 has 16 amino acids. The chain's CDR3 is CASSLGYGGQAGEQYF. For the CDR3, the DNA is TGTGCCAGCAGCTTAGGTTATGGCGGGCAGGCGGGCGAGCAGTACTTC.

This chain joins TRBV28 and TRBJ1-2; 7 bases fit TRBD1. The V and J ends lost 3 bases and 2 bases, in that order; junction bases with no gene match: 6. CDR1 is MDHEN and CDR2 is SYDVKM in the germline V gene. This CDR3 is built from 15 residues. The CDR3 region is CASSFPRGANYGYTF. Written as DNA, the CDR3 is TGTGCCAGCAGTTTCCCCAGGGGGGCGAACTATGGCTACACCTTC.

The CDR3 reads CASSFGRGLFYEQFF. The CDR3 DNA follows: TGTGCCAGCAGTTTCGGAAGGGGGCTATTTTATGAGCAGTTCTTC. This sequence joins TRBV27 and TRBJ2-1; 7 positions agree with TRBD1. The germline V gene has CDR1 MNHEY and CDR2 SMNVEV (reference sequence). V was clipped by 3 bases and J by 8 bases; unmatched bases: 10. This CDR3 has 15 amino acids.

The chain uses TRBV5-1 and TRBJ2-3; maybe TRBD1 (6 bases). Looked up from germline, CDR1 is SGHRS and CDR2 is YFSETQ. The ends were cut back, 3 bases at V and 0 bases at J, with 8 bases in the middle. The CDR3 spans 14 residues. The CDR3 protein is CASSYGQSTDTQYF. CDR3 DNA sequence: TGCGCCAGCAGCTACGGACAGAGCACAGATACGCAGTATTTT.

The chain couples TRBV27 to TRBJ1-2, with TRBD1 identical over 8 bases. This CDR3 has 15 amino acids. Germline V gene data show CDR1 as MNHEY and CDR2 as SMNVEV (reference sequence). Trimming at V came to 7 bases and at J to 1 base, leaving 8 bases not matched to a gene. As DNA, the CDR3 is TGTGCCAGCACCCGGGGACAGGATCATAACTATGGCTACACCTTC. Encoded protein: CASTRGQDHNYGYTF.

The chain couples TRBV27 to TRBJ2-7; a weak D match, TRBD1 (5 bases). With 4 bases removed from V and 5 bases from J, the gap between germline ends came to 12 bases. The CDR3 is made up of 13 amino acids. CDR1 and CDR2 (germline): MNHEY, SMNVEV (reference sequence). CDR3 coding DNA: TGTGCCAGCAGTTCAGGGATGGGGAACGAGCAGTACTTC. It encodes CASSSGMGNEQYF.

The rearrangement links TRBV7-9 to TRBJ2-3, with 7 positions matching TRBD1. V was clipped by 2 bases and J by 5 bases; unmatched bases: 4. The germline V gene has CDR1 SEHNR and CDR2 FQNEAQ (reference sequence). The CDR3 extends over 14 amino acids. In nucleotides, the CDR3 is TGTGCCAGCAGCTTAAGGGGGCTGGTAGATACGCAGTATTTT. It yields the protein CASSLRGLVDTQYF. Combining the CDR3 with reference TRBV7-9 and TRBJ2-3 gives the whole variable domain DTGVSQNPRHKITKRGQNVTFRCDPISEHNRLYWYRQTLGQGPEFLTYFQNEAQLEKSRLLSDRFSAERPKGSFSTLEIQRTEQGDSAMYLCASSLRGLVDTQYFGPGTRLTVL.

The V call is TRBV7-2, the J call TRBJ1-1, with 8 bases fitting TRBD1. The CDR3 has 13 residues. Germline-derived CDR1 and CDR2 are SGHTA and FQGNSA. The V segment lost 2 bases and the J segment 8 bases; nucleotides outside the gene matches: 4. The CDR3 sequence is CASSLTGGTEAFF. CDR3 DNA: TGTGCCAGCAGCTTAACAGGGGGAACGGAAGCTTTCTTT.

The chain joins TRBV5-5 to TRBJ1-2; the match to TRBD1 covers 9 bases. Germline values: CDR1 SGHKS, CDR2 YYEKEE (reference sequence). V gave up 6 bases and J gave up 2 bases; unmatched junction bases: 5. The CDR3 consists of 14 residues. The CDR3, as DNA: TGTGCCAGCAACGCCGGGACAGGGAACTATGGCTACACCTTC. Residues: CASNAGTGNYGYTF.

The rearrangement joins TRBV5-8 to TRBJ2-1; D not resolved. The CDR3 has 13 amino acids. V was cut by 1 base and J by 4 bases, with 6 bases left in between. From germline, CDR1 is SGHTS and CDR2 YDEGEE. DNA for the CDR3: TGTGCCAGCAGCTTGCTCAGGTACAATGAGCAGTTCTTC. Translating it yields CASSLLRYNEQFF.

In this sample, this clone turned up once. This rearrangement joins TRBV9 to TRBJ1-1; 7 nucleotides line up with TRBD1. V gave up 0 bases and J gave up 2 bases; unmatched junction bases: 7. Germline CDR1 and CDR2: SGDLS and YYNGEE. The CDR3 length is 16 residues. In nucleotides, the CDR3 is TGTGCCAGCAGCGTAGCTAAGACAGGGTTAAACACTGAAGCTTTCTTT. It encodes CASSVAKTGLNTEAFF.

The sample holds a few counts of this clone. CDR3 sequence: CATTNRQGSSYEQYF. The CDR3 DNA is TGTGCCACCACCAATAGGCAGGGGTCCTCCTACGAGCAGTACTTC. The chain employs TRBV3-1 (or the pseudogene TRBV3-2) and TRBJ2-7; tentative D call: TRBD1 (6 bases). From germline, CDR1 is LGHDT and CDR2 YNNKEL (reference sequence). Trimming left V 10 bases short and J 0 bases short, with 19 bases between. This CDR3 has 15 amino acids.

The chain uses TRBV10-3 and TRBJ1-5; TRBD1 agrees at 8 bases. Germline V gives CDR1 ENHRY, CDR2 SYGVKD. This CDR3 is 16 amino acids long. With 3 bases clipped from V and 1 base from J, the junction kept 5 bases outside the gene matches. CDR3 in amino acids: CAISDHRGVSNQPQHF. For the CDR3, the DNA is TGTGCCATCAGTGACCACAGGGGGGTAAGCAATCAGCCCCAGCATTTT.

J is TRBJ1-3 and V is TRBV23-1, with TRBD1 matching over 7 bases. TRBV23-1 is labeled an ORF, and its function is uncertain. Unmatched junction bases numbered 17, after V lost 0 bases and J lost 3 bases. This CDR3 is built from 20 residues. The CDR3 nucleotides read TGCGCCAGCAGTCAATCACTCGGAGAATACAGGGGTAATCGTGGAAACACCATATATTTT. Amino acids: CASSQSLGEYRGNRGNTIYF.

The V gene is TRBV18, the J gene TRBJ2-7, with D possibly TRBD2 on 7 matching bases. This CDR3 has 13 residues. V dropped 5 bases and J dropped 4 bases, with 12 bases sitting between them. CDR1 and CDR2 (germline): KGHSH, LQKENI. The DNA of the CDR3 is TGTGCCAGCTCAGGGGGGGGCAATTACGAGCAGTACTTC. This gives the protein CASSGGGNYEQYF.

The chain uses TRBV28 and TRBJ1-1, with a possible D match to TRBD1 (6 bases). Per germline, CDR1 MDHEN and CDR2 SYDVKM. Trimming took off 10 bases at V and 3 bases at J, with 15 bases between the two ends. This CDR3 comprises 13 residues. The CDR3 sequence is CATSGQGYTEAFF. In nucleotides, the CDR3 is TGTGCCACCTCGGGGCAGGGGTACACTGAAGCTTTCTTT.

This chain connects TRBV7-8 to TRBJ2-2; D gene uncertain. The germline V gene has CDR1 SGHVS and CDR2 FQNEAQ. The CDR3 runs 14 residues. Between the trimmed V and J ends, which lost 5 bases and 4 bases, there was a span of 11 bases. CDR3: CASSVDLGTGELFF. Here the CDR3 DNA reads TGTGCCAGCAGCGTCGACTTGGGCACCGGGGAGCTGTTTTTT.

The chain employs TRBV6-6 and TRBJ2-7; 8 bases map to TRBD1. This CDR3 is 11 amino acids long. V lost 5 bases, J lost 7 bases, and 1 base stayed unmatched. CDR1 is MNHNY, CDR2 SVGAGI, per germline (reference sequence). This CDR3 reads CASSRTGEQYF. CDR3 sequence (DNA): TGTGCCAGCAGTAGGACAGGGGAGCAGTACTTC.

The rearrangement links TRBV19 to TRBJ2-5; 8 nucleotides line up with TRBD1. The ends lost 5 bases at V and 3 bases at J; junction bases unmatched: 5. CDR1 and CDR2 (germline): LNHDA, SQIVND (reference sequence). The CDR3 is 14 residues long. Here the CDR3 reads CASSSDRVEETQYF. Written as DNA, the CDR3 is TGTGCCAGTAGTTCGGACAGGGTTGAAGAGACCCAGTACTTC.

The CDR3 DNA reads as TGTGCCAGCAGCCTTGGACAGGAGAACTATGGCTACACCTTC. It codes for CASSLGQENYGYTF. The V gene is TRBV11-2, the J gene TRBJ1-2; 7 nucleotides align to TRBD1. Germline values: CDR1 SGHAT, CDR2 FQNNGV. The ends lost 5 bases at V and 2 bases at J; junction bases unmatched: 5. The CDR3 has 14 amino acids.

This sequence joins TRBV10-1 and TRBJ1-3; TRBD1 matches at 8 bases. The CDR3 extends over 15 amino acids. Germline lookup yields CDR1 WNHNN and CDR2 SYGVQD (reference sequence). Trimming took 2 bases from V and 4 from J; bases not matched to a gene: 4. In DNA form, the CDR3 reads TGCGCCAGCAGTGAGCACGGGACAGGAGGAAACACCATATATTTT. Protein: CASSEHGTGGNTIYF.

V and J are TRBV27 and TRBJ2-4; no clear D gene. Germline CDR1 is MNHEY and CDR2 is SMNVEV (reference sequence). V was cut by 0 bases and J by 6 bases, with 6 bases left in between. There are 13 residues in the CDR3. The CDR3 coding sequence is TGTGCCAGCAGTTTATCATCGGGAAACATTCAGTACTTC. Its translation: CASSLSSGNIQYF.

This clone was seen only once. The CDR3, as DNA: TGTGCCAGCAGCTTCAAAGGGGGCATCGGAAGGAACACCATATATTTT. This gives the protein CASSFKGGIGRNTIYF. The gene calls are TRBV7-9 and TRBJ1-3, with 7 bases fitting TRBD1. The trim removed 3 bases at V and 7 bases at J, leaving 12 bases unmatched. The germline V gene encodes CDR1 SEHNR and CDR2 FQNEAQ (reference sequence). The CDR3 is 16 residues long.

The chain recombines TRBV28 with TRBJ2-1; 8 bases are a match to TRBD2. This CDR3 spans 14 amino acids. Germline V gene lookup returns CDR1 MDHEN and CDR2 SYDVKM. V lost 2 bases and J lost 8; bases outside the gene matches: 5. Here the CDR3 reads CASSLRREDDEQFF. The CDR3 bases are TGTGCCAGCAGTTTAAGGCGGGAGGACGATGAGCAGTTCTTC.

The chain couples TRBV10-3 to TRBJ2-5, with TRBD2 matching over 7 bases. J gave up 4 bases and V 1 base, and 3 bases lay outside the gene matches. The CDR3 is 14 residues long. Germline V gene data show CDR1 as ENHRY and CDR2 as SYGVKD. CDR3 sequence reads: CAISELGGGETQYF. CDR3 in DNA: TGTGCCATCAGTGAGTTGGGGGGGGGAGAGACCCAGTACTTC.

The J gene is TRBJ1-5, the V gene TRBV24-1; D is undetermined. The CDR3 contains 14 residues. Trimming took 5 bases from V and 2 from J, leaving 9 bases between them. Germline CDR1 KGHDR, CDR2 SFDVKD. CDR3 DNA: TGTGCCACCAGTGGTGCCGTAGGCAATCAGCCCCAGCATTTT. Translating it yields CATSGAVGNQPQHF.

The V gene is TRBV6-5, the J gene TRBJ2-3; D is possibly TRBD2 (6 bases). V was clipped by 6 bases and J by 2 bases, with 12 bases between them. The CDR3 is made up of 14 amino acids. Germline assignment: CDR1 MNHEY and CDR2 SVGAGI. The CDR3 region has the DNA TGTGCCAGCAGGACTACTAGCATCACAGATACGCAGTATTTT. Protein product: CASRTTSITDTQYF.

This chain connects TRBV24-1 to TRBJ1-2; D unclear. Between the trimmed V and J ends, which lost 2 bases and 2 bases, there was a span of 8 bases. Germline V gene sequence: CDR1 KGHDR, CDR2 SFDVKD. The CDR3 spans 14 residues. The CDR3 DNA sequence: TGTGCCACCAGTGATTCCTCCTCGAACTATGGCTACACCTTC. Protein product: CATSDSSSNYGYTF.